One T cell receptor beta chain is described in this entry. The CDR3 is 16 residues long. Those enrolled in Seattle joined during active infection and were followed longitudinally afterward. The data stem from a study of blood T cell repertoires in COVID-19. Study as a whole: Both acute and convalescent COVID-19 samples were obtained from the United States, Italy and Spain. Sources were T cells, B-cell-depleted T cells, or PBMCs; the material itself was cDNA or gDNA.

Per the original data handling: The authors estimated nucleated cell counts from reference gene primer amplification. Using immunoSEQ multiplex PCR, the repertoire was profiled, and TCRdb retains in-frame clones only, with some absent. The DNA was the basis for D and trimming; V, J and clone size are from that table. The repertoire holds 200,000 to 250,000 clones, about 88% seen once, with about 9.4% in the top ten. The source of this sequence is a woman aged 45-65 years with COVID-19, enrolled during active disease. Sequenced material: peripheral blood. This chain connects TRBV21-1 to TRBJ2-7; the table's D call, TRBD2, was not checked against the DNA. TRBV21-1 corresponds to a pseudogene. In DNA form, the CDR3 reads TGTGCCAGCCCCCCCTATCCGTCGGGACTTTCCTACGAGCAGTACGTC. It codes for CASPPYPSGLSYEQYV.